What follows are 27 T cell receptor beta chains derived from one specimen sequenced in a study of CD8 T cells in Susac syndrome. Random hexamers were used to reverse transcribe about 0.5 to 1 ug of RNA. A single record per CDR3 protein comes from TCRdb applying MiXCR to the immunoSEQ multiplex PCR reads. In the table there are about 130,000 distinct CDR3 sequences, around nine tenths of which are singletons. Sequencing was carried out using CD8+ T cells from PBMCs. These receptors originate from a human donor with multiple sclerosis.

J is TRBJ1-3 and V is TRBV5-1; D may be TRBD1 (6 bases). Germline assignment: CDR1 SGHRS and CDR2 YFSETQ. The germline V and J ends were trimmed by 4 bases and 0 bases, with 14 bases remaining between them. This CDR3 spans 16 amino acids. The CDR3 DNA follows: TGCGCCAGCAGCGCCGGACAGTCATACTCTGGAAACACCATATATTTT. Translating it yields CASSAGQSYSGNTIYF.

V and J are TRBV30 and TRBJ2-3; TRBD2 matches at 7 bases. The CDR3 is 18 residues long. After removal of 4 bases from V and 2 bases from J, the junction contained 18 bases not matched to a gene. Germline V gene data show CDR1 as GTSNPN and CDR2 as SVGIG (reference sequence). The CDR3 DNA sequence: TGTGCCTGGATTGGACTAGTAGGGGATATGAGGCCCACAGATACGCAGTATTTT. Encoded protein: CAWIGLVGDMRPTDTQYF.

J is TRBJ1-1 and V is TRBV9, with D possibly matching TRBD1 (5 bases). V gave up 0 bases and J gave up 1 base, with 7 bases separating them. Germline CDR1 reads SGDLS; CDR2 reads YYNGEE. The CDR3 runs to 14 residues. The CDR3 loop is CASSVVRANTEAFF. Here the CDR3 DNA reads TGTGCCAGCAGCGTAGTCAGGGCGAACACTGAAGCTTTCTTT.

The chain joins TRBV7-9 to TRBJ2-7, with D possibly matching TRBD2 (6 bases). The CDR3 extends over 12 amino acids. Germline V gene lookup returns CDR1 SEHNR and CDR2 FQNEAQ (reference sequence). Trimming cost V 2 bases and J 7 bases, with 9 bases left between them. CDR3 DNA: TGTGCCAGCAGCTTAAACGGAGGGGAGCAGTACTTC. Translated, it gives CASSLNGGEQYF.

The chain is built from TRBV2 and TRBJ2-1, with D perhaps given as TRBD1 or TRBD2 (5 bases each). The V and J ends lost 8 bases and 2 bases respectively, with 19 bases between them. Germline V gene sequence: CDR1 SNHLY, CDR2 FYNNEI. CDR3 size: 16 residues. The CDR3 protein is CASGNIREGTYNEQFF. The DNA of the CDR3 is TGTGCCAGCGGTAACATTAGAGAGGGGACCTACAATGAGCAGTTCTTC.

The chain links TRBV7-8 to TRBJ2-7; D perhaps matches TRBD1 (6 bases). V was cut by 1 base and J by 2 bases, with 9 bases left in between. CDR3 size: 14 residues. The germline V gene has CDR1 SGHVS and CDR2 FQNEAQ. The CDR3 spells CASSLGGLAYEQYF. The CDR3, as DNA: TGTGCCAGCAGCTTAGGGGGGCTGGCCTACGAGCAGTACTTC.

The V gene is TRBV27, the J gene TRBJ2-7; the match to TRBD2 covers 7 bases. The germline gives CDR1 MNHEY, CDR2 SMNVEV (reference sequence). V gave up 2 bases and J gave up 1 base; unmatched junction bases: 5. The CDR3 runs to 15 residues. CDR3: CASSLSSGPSYEQYF. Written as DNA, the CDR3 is TGTGCCAGCAGTTTAAGTAGCGGGCCTTCCTACGAGCAGTACTTC.

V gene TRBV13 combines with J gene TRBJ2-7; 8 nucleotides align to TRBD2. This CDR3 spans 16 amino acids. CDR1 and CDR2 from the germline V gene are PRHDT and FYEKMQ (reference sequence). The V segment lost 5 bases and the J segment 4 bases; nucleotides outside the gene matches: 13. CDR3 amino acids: CASSRRIGAGEYEQYF. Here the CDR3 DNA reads TGTGCCAGCAGCCGTCGGATCGGAGCGGGAGAGTACGAGCAGTACTTC.

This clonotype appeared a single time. In nucleotides, the CDR3 is TGTGCCAGCAGCTTCTTGGACTACCCGAGCACAGATACGCAGTATTTT. The encoded protein is CASSFLDYPSTDTQYF. The gene calls are TRBV7-2 and TRBJ2-3; the D gene is possibly TRBD2 (6 bases). Trimming took off 3 bases at V and 0 bases at J, with 13 bases between the two ends. This CDR3 is 16 amino acids long. CDR1 SGHTA and CDR2 FQGNSA come from the germline V gene.

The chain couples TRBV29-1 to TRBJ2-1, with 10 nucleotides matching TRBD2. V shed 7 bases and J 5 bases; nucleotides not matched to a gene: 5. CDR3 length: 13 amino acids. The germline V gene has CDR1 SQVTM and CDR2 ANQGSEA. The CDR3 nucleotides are TGCAGCGCGGGACTAGCGCACAACAATGAGCAGTTCTTC. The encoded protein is CSAGLAHNNEQFF.

The DNA of the CDR3 is TGTGCCAGCAGCATGGCGGGGTACGAGCAGTACTTC. Translating gives CASSMAGYEQYF. This chain joins TRBV6-5 and TRBJ2-7; possible D gene TRBD2, 6 bases. The length of the CDR3 is 12 residues. V lost 6 bases to trimming and J lost 4 bases, with 10 bases between them. Germline CDR1 MNHEY, CDR2 SVGAGI.

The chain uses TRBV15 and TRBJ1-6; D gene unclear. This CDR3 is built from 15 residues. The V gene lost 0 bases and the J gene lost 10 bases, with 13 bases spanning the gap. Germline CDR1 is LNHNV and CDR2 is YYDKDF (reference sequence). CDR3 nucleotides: TGTGCCACCAGCAGAGATCGGGAAGGAGGCTCACCCCTCCACTTT. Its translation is CATSRDREGGSPLHF.

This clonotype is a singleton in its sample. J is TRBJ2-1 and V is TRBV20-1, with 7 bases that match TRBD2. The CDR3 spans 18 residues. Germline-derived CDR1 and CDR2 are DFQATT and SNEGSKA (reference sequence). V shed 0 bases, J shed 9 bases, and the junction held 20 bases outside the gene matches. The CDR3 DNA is TGCAGTGCTAGAGATATATTGGCCCAAGCGGGATCGCCAATTGAGCAGTTCTTC. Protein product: CSARDILAQAGSPIEQFF.

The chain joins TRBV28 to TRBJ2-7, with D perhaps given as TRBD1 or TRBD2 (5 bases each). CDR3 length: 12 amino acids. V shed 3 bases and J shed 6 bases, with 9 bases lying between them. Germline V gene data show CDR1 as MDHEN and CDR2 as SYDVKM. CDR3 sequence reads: CASSFGTLEQYF. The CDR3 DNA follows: TGTGCCAGCAGTTTTGGGACCCTCGAGCAGTACTTC.

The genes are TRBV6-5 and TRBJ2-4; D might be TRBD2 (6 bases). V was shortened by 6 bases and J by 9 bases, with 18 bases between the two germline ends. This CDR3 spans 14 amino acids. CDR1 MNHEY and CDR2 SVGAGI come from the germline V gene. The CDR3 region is CASSLEEGFGIQYF. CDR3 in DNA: TGTGCCAGCAGCCTCGAGGAGGGTTTTGGCATTCAGTACTTC.

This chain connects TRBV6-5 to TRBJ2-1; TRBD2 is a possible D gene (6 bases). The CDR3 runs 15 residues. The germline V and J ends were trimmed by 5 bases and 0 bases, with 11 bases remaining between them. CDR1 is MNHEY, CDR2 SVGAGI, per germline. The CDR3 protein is CASSLGGVSYNEQFF. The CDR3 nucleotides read TGTGCCAGCAGTCTAGGAGGGGTCTCCTACAATGAGCAGTTCTTC.

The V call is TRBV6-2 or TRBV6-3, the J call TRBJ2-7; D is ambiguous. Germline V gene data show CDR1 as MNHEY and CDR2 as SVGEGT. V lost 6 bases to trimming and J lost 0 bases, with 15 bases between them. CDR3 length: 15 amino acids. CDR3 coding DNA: TGTGCCAGCAGAAACCGGACCATCAACTCCTACGAGCAGTACTTC. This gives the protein CASRNRTINSYEQYF.

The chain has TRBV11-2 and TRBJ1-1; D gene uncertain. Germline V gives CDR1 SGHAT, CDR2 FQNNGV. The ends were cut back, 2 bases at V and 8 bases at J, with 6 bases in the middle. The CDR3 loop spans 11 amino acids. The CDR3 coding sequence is TGTGCCAGCAGCTTATACCAGGAAGCTTTCTTT. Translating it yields CASSLYQEAFF.

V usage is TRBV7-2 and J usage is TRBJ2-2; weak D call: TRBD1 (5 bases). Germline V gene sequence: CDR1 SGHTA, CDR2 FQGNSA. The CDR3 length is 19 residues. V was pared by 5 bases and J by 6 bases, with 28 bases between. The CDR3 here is CASSSSYRLGPLGAGELFF. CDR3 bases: TGTGCCAGCAGCAGCTCCTATCGACTTGGGCCCCTAGGGGCCGGGGAGCTGTTTTTT. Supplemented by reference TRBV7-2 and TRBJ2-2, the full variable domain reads GAGVSQSPSNKVTEKGKDVELRCDPISGHTALYWYRQSLGQGLEFLIYFQGNSAPDKSGLPSDRFSAERTGGSVSTLTIQRTQQEDSAVYLCASSSSYRLGPLGAGELFFGEGSRLTVL.

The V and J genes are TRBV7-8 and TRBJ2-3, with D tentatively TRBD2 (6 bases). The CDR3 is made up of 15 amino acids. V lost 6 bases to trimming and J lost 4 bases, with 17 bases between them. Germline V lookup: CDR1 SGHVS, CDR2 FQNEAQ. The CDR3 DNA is TGTGCCAGCAGGGCCGGGACTCCACGCCCAGATACGCAGTATTTT. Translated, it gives CASRAGTPRPDTQYF.

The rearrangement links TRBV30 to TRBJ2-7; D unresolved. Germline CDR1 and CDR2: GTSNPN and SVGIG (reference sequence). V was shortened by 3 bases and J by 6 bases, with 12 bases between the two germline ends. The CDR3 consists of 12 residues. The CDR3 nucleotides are TGTGCCTGGAGCACATACTACGGCGAGCAGTACTTC. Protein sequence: CAWSTYYGEQYF.

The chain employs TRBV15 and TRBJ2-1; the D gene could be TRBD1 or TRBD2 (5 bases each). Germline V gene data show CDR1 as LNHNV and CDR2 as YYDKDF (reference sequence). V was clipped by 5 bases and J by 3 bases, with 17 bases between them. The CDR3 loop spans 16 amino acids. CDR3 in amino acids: CATSPSRDPGYNEQFF. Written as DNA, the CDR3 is TGTGCCACCAGCCCGAGCCGGGACCCAGGCTACAATGAGCAGTTCTTC.

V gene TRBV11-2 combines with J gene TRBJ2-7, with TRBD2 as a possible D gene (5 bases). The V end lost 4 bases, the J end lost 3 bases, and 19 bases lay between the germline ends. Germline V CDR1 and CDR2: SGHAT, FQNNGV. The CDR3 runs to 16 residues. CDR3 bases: TGTGCCAGCAGCTCCCTGCTGGGAGACCAGTACTACGAGCAGTACTTC. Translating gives CASSSLLGDQYYEQYF.

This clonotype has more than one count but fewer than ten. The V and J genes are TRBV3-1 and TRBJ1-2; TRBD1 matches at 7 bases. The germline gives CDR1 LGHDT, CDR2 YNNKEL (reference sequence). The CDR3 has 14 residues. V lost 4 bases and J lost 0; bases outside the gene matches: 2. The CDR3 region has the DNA TGTGCCAGCAGCCGGACAGGAGCTAACTATGGCTACACCTTC. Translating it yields CASSRTGANYGYTF.

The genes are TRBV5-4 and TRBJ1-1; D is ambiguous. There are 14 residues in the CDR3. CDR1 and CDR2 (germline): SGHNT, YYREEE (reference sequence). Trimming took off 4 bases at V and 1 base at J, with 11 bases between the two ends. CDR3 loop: CASSRFGENTEAFF. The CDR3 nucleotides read TGTGCCAGCAGCCGTTTTGGGGAGAACACTGAAGCTTTCTTT.

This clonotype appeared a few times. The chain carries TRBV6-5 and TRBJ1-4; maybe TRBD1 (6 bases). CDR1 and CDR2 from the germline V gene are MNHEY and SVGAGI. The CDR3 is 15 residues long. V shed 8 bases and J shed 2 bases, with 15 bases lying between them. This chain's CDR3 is CASGVAGATNEKLFF. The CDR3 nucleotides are TGTGCCAGCGGGGTAGCGGGGGCGACTAATGAAAAACTGTTTTTT.

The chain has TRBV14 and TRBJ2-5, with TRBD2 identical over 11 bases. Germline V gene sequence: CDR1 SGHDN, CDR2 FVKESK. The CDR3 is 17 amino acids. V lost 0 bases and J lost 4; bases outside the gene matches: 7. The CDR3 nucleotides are TGTGCCAGCAGCCAAGAGGAACTAGCGGGAGTTTTAGAGACCCAGTACTTC. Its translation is CASSQEELAGVLETQYF. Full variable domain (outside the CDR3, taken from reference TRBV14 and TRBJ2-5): EAGVTQFPSHSVIEKGQTVTLRCDPISGHDNLYWYRRVMGKEIKFLLHFVKESKQDESGMPNNRFLAERTGGTYSTLKVQPAELEDSGVYFCASSQEELAGVLETQYFGPGTRLLVL.